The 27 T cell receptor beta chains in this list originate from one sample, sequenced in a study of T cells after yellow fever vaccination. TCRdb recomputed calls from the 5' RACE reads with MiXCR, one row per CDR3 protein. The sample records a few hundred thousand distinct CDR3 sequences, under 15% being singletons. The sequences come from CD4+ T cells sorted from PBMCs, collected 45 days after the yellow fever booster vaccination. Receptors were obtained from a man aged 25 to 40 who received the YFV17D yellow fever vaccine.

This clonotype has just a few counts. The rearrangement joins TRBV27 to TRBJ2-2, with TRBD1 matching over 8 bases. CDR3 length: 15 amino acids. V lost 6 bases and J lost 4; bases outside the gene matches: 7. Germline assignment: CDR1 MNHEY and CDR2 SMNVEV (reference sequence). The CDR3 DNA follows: TGTGCCAGCAGGATCCAGGGGGCCGCCACCGGGGAGCTGTTTTTT. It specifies CASRIQGAATGELFF.

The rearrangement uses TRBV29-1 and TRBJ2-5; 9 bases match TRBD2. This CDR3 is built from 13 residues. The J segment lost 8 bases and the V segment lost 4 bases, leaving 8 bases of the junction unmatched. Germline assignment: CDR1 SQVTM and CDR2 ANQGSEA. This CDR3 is CSVAPAGGLTQYF. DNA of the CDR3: TGCAGCGTTGCGCCGGCGGGAGGGCTCACCCAGTACTTC.

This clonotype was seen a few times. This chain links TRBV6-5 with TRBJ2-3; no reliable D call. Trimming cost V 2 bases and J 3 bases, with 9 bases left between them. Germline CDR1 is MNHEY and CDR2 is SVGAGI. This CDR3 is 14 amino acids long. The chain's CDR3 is CASSYASGTDTQYF. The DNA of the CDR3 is TGTGCCAGCAGTTACGCATCCGGGACAGATACGCAGTATTTT.

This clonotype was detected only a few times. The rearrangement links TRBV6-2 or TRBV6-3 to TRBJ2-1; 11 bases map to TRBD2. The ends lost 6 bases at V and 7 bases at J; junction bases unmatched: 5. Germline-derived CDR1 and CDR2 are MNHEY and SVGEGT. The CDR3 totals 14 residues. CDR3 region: CASRASGRLNEQFF. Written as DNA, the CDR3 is TGTGCCAGCAGGGCTAGCGGGAGGCTAAATGAGCAGTTCTTC.

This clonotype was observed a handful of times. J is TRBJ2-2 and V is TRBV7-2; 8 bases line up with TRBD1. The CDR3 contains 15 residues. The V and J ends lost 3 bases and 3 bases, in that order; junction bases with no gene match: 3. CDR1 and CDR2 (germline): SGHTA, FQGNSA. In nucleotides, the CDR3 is TGTGCCAGCAGCTTTCAGGGGGCAGACACCGGGGAGCTGTTTTTT. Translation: CASSFQGADTGELFF.

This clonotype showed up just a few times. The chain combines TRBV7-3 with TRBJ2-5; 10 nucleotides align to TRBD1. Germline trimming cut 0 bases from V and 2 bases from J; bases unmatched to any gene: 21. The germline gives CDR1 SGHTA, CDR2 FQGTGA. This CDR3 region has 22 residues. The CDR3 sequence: CASSLTEGFPGQGPVRQETQYF. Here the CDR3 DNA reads TGTGCCAGCAGCTTAACGGAAGGGTTTCCGGGACAGGGGCCCGTACGGCAAGAGACCCAGTACTTC.

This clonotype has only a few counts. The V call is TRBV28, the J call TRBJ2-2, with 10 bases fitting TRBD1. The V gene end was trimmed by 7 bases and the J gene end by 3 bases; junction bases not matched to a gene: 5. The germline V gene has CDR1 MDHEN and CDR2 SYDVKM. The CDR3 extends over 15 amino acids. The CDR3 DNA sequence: TGTGCCAGCATCTCGGGACAGGGGTACACCGGGGAGCTGTTTTTT. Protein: CASISGQGYTGELFF.

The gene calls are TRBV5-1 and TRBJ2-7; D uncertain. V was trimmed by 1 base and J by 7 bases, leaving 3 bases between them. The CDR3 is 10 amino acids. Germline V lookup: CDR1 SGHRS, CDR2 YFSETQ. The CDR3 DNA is TGCGCCAGCAGCTTGAGGGAGCAGTACTTC. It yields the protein CASSLREQYF.

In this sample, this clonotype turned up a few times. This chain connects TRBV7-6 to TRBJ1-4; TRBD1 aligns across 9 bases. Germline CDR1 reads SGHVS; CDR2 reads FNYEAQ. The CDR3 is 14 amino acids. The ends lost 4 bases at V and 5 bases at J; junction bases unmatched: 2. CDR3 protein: CASSWGQGNEKLFF. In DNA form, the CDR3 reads TGTGCCAGCAGCTGGGGACAGGGAAATGAAAAACTGTTTTTT.

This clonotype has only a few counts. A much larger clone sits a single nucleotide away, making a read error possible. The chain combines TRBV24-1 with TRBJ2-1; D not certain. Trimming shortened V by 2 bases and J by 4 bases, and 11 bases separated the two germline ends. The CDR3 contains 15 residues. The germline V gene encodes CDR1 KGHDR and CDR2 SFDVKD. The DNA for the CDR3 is TGTGCCACCAGTGATTCCGCGACACGGTACAATGAGCAGTTCTTC. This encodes CATSDSATRYNEQFF.

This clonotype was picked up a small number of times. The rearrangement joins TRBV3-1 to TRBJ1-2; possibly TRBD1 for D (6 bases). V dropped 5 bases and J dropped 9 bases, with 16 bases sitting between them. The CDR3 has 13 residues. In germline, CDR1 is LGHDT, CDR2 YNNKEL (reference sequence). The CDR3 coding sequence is TGTGCCAGCAGCGCCGACCGGGACACAAGCTACACCTTC. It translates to CASSADRDTSYTF. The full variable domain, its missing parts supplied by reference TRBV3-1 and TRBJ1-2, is DTAVSQTPKYLVTQMGNDKSIKCEQNLGHDTMYWYKQDSKKFLKIMFSYNNKELIINETVPNRFSPKSPDKAHLNLHINSLELGDSAVYFCASSADRDTSYTFGSGTRLTVV.

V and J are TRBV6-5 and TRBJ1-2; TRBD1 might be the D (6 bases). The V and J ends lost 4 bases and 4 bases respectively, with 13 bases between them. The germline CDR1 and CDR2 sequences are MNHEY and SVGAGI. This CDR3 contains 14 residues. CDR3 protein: CASSSQGFGYGYTF. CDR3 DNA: TGTGCCAGCAGTTCACAGGGTTTCGGCTATGGCTACACCTTC.

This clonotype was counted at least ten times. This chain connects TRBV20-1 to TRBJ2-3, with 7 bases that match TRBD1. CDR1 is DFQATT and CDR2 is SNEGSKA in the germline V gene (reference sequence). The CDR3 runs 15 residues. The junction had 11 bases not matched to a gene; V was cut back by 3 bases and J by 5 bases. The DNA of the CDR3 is TGCAGTGCTAGGGTGGCAGGGGGACCAAGAGATACGCAGTATTTT. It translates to CSARVAGGPRDTQYF.

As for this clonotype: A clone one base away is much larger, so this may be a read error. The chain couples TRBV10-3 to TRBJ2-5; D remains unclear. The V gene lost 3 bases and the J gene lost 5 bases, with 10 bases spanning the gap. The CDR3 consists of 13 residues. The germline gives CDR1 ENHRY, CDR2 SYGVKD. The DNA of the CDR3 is TGTGCCATCAGTGAAGGTCTAAACGAGACCCAGTACTTC. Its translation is CAISEGLNETQYF.

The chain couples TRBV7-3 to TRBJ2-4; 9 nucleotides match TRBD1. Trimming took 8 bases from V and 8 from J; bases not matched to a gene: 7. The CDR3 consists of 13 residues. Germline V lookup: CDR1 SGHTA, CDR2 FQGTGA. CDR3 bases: TGTGCCAGCTGTCCTGGACAGGGGTACATTCAGTACTTC. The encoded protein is CASCPGQGYIQYF.

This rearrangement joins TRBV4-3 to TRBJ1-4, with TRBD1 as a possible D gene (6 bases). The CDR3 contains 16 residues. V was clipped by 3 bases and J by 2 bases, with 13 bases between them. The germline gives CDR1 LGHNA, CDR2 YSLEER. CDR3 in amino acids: CASSQSSGATNEKLFF. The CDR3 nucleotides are TGCGCCAGCAGCCAGTCTTCGGGGGCGACTAATGAAAAACTGTTTTTT.

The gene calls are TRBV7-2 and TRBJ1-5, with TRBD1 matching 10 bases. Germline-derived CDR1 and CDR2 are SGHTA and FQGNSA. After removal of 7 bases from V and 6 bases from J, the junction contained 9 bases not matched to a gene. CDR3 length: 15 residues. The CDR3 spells CASTTGTGVGQPQHF. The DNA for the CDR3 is TGTGCCAGCACCACCGGGACAGGGGTCGGTCAGCCCCAGCATTTT.

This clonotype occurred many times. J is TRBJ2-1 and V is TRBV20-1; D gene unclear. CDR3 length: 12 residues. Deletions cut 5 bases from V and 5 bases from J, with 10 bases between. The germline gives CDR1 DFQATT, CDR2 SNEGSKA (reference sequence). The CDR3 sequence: CSARRSHNEQFF. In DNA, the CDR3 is TGCAGTGCTCGACGGTCCCACAATGAGCAGTTCTTC.

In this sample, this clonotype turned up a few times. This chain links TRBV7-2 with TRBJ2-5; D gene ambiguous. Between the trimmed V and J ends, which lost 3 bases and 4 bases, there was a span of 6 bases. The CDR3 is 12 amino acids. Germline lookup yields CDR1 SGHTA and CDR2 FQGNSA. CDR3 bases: TGTGCCAGCAGCTTTGGGGTAGAGACCCAGTACTTC. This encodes CASSFGVETQYF.

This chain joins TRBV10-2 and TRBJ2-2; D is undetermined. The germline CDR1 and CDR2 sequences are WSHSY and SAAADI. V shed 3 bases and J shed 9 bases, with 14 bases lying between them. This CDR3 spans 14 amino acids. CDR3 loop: CASSEGPRLRELFF. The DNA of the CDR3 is TGCGCCAGCAGTGAAGGGCCTCGCCTCCGGGAGCTGTTTTTT.

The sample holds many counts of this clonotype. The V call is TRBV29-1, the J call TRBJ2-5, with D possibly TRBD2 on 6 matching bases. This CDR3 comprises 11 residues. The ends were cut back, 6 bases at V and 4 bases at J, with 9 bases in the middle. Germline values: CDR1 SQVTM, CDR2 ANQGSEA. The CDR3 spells CSVTGGETQYF. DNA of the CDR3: TGCAGCGTAACCGGGGGAGAGACCCAGTACTTC.

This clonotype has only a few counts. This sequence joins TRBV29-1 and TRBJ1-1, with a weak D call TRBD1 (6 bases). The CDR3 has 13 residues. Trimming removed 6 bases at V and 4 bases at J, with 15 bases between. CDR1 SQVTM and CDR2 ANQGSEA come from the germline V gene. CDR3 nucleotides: TGCAGCGTCGTCTACGGGACACTCACTGAAGCTTTCTTT. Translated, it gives CSVVYGTLTEAFF. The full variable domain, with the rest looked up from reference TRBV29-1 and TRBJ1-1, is SAVISQKPSRDICQRGTSLTIQCQVDSQVTMMFWYRQQPGQSLTLIATANQGSEATYESGFVIDKFPISRPNLTFSTLTVSNMSPEDSSIYLCSVVYGTLTEAFFGQGTRLTVV.

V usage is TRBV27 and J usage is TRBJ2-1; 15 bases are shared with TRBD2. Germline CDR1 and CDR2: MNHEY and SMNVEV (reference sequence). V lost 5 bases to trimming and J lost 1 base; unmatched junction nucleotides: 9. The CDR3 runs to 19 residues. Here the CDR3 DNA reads TGTGCCAGCAGTCCCGCTGGACTAGCGGGAGGGCGGTCCTACAATGAGCAGTTCTTC. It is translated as CASSPAGLAGGRSYNEQFF.

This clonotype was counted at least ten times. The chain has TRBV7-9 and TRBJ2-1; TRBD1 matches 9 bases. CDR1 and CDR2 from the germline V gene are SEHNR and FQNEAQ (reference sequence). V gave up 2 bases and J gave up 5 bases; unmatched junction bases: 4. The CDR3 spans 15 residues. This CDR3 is CASSLFRDRDNEQFF. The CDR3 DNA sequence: TGTGCCAGCAGCTTATTCCGGGACAGGGACAATGAGCAGTTCTTC. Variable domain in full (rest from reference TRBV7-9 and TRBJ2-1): DTGVSQNPRHKITKRGQNVTFRCDPISEHNRLYWYRQTLGQGPEFLTYFQNEAQLEKSRLLSDRFSAERPKGSFSTLEIQRTEQGDSAMYLCASSLFRDRDNEQFFGPGTRLTVL.

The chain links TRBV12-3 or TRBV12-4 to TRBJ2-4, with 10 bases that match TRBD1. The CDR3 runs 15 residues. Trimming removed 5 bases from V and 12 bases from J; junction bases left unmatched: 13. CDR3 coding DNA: TGTGCCAGCAGTCCACCCGGGACAGGGGTAGGGGGTCAGTACTTC. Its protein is CASSPPGTGVGGQYF.

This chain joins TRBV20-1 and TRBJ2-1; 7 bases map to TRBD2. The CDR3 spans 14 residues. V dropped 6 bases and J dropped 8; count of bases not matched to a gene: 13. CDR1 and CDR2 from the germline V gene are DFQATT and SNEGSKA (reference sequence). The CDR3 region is CSALGGGDPHEQFF. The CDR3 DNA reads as TGCAGTGCGCTGGGGGGGGGGGACCCACATGAGCAGTTCTTC.

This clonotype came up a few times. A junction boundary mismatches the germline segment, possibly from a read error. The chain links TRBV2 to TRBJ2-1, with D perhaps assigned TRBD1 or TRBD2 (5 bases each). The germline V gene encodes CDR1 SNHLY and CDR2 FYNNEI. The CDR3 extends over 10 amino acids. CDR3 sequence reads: CAGGDNGLVF. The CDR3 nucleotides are TGTGCCGGGGGTGACAATGGCTTAGTCTTC.